What follows are 4 T cell receptor beta chains derived from one specimen sequenced in a study of T cells in Graves' hyperthyroidism and ophthalmopathy. Amplified TCR beta CDR3 regions derived from RNA transcripts. The HTBI primer set served for first-round RT-PCR of the TCR CDR3. TCRdb redid the calling of the multiplex PCR reads with MiXCR, one entry per CDR3 protein. The sample consists of 550,000 to 800,000 distinct CDR3 sequences, 15% to 20% of them appearing once. Sequenced sample: blood. The receptors here all came from a man over 45 with Graves' hyperthyroidism.

The chain joins TRBV5-4 to TRBJ2-6; 8 bases are shared with TRBD1. V lost 4 bases to trimming and J lost 0 bases; unmatched junction nucleotides: 12. Looked up from germline, CDR1 is SGHNT and CDR2 is YYREEE (reference sequence). The length of the CDR3 is 19 residues. The CDR3 DNA follows: TGTGCCAGCAGCGGCGCCGGGACAGGCACCTTCTCTGGGGCCAACGTCCTGACTTTC. This gives the protein CASSGAGTGTFSGANVLTF.

Ten or more counts support this clonotype. The chain uses TRBV5-1 and TRBJ1-6; no clear D. Between the trimmed V and J ends, which lost 2 bases and 7 bases, there was a span of 7 bases. In germline, CDR1 is SGHRS, CDR2 YFSETQ. The CDR3 extends over 13 amino acids. The CDR3 spells CASSLEANSPLHF. DNA of the CDR3: TGCGCCAGCAGCTTAGAAGCCAATTCACCCCTCCACTTT.

This clonotype occurred many times. The V and J genes are TRBV19 and TRBJ2-3, with a possible D match to TRBD1 (5 bases). The CDR3 contains 14 residues. Trimming stripped 4 bases from V and 9 bases from J, with 17 bases between. Germline V gene data show CDR1 as LNHDA and CDR2 as SQIVND (reference sequence). CDR3 sequence reads: CASSTQGMGQTQYF. For the CDR3, the DNA is TGTGCCAGTAGTACCCAGGGAATGGGTCAAACGCAGTATTTT.

This clonotype was found many times. The J gene is TRBJ1-5, the V gene TRBV12-3 or TRBV12-4, with 8 bases aligning to TRBD1. The CDR3 consists of 17 residues. V lost 5 bases, J lost 4 bases, and 13 bases stayed unmatched. The DNA for the CDR3 is TGTGCCAGCAGTCCAAACCCAGGGGGCAGGGGGAATCAGCCCCAGCATTTT. Its protein is CASSPNPGGRGNQPQHF.